Listed here are 28 T cell receptor beta chains from one sample, sequenced in a study of control samples from healthy donors and cancer patients (dated by TCRdb to the early 2020s). Library preparation employed the immunoSEQ multiplex PCR assay. In its TCRdb copy, this immuneACCESS table keeps in-frame sequences only and misses some clones. Where compared with another copy, unresolved V genes explain less than half of these, and the others have no known cause. A total of 100,000 to 150,000 clones appear in this sample, 80% to 95% of them only once. The ten most abundant clones make up around 5.4% of the sample. The sample consisted of blood. All receptors derive from a man between 18 and 29 years old in good health.

This chain uses TRBV5-4 with TRBJ2-7, with 7 positions matching TRBD1. This CDR3 is 15 amino acids long. Germline V gives CDR1 SGHNT, CDR2 YYREEE (reference sequence). The ends lost 4 bases at V and 2 bases at J; junction bases unmatched: 9. CDR3 sequence reads: CASSLTGVLPYEQYF. The CDR3 nucleotides read TGTGCCAGCAGCCTCACAGGGGTCTTACCCTACGAGCAGTACTTC.

J is TRBJ2-7 and V is TRBV6-1; perhaps TRBD2 as D (6 bases). The CDR3 is made up of 16 amino acids. Trimming stripped 2 bases from V and 4 bases from J, with 18 bases between. Germline V CDR1 and CDR2: MNHNS, SASEGT. The CDR3 here is CASSESAGFASYEQYF. The DNA of the CDR3 is TGTGCCAGCAGTGAATCGGCGGGGTTTGCGTCTTACGAGCAGTACTTC.

This rearrangement joins TRBV7-9 to TRBJ1-1; 7 nucleotides match TRBD1. In germline, CDR1 is SEHNR, CDR2 FQNEAQ (reference sequence). The CDR3 runs to 14 residues. Trimming took 5 bases from V and 2 from J; bases not matched to a gene: 5. The CDR3 sequence: CASSATGANTEAFF. CDR3 bases: TGTGCCAGCAGCGCAACAGGGGCCAACACTGAAGCTTTCTTT.

The rearrangement joins TRBV11-3 to TRBJ1-1; TRBD1 might be the D (5 bases). CDR1 SGHNT and CDR2 YENEEA come from the germline V gene. The CDR3 sequence is 13 residues long. The V gene lost 5 bases and the J gene lost 2 bases, with 9 bases spanning the gap. DNA for the CDR3: TGTGCCAGCAGCGCCACAGGTAACACTGAAGCTTTCTTT. Translating gives CASSATGNTEAFF. Full variable domain (outside the CDR3, taken from reference TRBV11-3 and TRBJ1-1): EAGVVQSPRYKIIEKKQPVAFWCNPISGHNTLYWYLQNLGQGPELLIRYENEEAVDDSQLPKDRFSAERLKGVDSTLKIQPAELGDSAVYLCASSATGNTEAFFGQGTRLTVV.

The DNA of the CDR3 is TGTGCCAGCAGCCCAACCACGTGGACTGAAGCTTTCTTT. Translated, it gives CASSPTTWTEAFF. The V call is TRBV5-5, the J call TRBJ1-1, with no clear D. CDR1 is SGHKS, CDR2 YYEKEE, per germline (reference sequence). The CDR3 consists of 13 residues. V was cut by 4 bases and J by 5 bases, with 12 bases left in between.

The chain joins TRBV7-9 to TRBJ1-6; D gene uncertain. V lost 1 base, J lost 0 bases, and 10 bases lay in between. The CDR3 is made up of 17 amino acids. Germline V gene lookup returns CDR1 SEHNR and CDR2 FQNEAQ (reference sequence). The CDR3 region is CASSLGDRSSYNSPLHF. CDR3 bases: TGTGCCAGCAGCTTAGGTGACCGAAGCTCCTATAATTCACCCCTCCACTTT.

The gene calls are TRBV15 and TRBJ2-2; a weak D match, TRBD2 (5 bases). Per germline, CDR1 LNHNV and CDR2 YYDKDF (reference sequence). With 1 base removed from V and 8 bases from J, the gap between germline ends came to 8 bases. This CDR3 region has 13 residues. The chain's CDR3 is CATSRALGGELFF. The CDR3 coding sequence is TGTGCCACCAGCAGAGCACTAGGAGGGGAGCTGTTTTTT.

The chain is built from TRBV7-6 and TRBJ1-3; D gene uncertain. The CDR3 covers 14 residues. Trimming pared 8 bases from V and 0 bases from J, leaving 11 bases between. Per the germline V gene, CDR1 is SGHVS and CDR2 is FNYEAQ. The CDR3: CASGPGGSGNTIYF. The CDR3 DNA reads TGTGCCAGCGGTCCGGGAGGCTCTGGAAACACCATATATTTT.

The chain uses TRBV7-9 and TRBJ2-1, with unresolved D. CDR1 and CDR2 (germline): SEHNR, FQNEAQ (reference sequence). This CDR3 region has 14 residues. Trimming took off 0 bases at V and 8 bases at J, with 11 bases between the two ends. DNA for the CDR3: TGTGCCAGCAGCTTAGCGGTTGGGCAATATGAGCAGTTCTTC. This sequence encodes CASSLAVGQYEQFF.

The chain links TRBV3-1 (or the pseudogene TRBV3-2) to TRBJ2-1, with TRBD2 identical over 9 bases. The germline gives CDR1 LGHDT, CDR2 YNNKEL (reference sequence). J lost 2 bases, V lost 6 bases, and 5 bases had no gene match. The CDR3 is 15 residues long. CDR3 bases: TGTGCCAGCAGTCGTAGCGGGGGAGCCTACAATGAGCAGTTCTTC. This sequence encodes CASSRSGGAYNEQFF.

The rearrangement links TRBV6-5 to TRBJ2-7, with 11 bases fitting TRBD2. Trimming removed 6 bases from V and 3 bases from J; junction bases left unmatched: 7. Germline lookup yields CDR1 MNHEY and CDR2 SVGAGI. The CDR3 sequence is 15 residues long. The CDR3 nucleotides read TGTGCCAGCAGCCACTTAGCGGGGGGGTACTACGAGCAGTACTTC. The encoded protein is CASSHLAGGYYEQYF.

The V call is TRBV6-5, the J call TRBJ1-4; the D is unclear. The CDR3 is 15 amino acids. V was shortened by 0 bases and J by 8 bases, with 13 bases between the two germline ends. Germline V gene sequence: CDR1 MNHEY, CDR2 SVGAGI. The CDR3 sequence is CASSYSGERKEKLFF. DNA for the CDR3: TGTGCCAGCAGTTACTCGGGAGAGAGGAAAGAAAAACTGTTTTTT.

The J gene is TRBJ2-3, the V gene TRBV7-2, with 13 bases matching TRBD2. This CDR3 has 16 residues. CDR1 and CDR2 (germline): SGHTA, FQGNSA. J gave up 6 bases and V 4 bases, and 7 bases lay outside the gene matches. The CDR3 nucleotides read TGTGCCAGCAGCTCAAGGACTAGCGGGGGCGTCGATACGCAGTATTTT. It is translated as CASSSRTSGGVDTQYF.

The V call is TRBV6-2 or TRBV6-3, the J call TRBJ1-5, with 8 bases aligning to TRBD1. The J segment lost 2 bases and the V segment lost 2 bases, leaving 8 bases of the junction unmatched. The germline CDR1 and CDR2 sequences are MNHEY and SVGEGT. CDR3 size: 17 residues. The CDR3 DNA follows: TGTGCCAGCAGTTACGGGTCAGGGGGCCCTGGCAATCAGCCCCAGCATTTT. Translation: CASSYGSGGPGNQPQHF.

The chain joins TRBV25-1 to TRBJ2-5; either TRBD1 or TRBD2 may fit D (5 bases each). Between the trimmed V and J ends, which lost 8 bases and 9 bases, there was a span of 16 bases. CDR1 is MGHDK, CDR2 SYGVNS, per germline. This CDR3 region has 12 residues. The CDR3 sequence: CASSPGAGAQYF. The CDR3 DNA reads as TGTGCCAGCTCGCCCGGGGCCGGCGCCCAGTACTTC.

The chain is built from TRBV9 and TRBJ1-5; no clear D. V was clipped by 3 bases and J by 0 bases, with 19 bases between them. The germline CDR1 and CDR2 sequences are SGDLS and YYNGEE. This CDR3 contains 18 residues. CDR3 coding DNA: TGTGCCAGCAGCGGATTAGAACGTACGGACTCTAGCAATCAGCCCCAGCATTTT. It yields the protein CASSGLERTDSSNQPQHF. Filled out from reference TRBV9 and TRBJ1-5, the complete variable domain reads DSGVTQTPKHLITATGQRVTLRCSPRSGDLSVYWYQQSLDQGLQFLIQYYNGEERAKGNILERFSAQQFPDLHSELNLSSLELGDSALYFCASSGLERTDSSNQPQHFGDGTRLSIL.

The chain combines TRBV11-2 with TRBJ2-4, with 12 bases identical to TRBD1. Losses at the gene ends were 6 bases for V and 5 bases for J; bases not matched to a gene: 8. CDR3 length: 16 amino acids. Germline V gene data show CDR1 as SGHAT and CDR2 as FQNNGV. CDR3 sequence reads: CASRRGDRGPENIQYF. Here the CDR3 DNA reads TGTGCCAGCAGGCGAGGGGACAGGGGGCCCGAAAACATTCAGTACTTC.

V usage is TRBV2 and J usage is TRBJ2-3; weak D call: TRBD2 (6 bases). Germline assignment: CDR1 SNHLY and CDR2 FYNNEI. This CDR3 has 16 residues. V was shortened by 1 base and J by 2 bases, with 13 bases between the two germline ends. CDR3 loop: CASSEGGGHPTDTQYF. CDR3 sequence (DNA): TGTGCCAGCAGTGAAGGGGGAGGTCACCCCACAGATACGCAGTATTTT.

This chain links TRBV10-3 with TRBJ1-5; 8 nucleotides match TRBD1. The germline V gene encodes CDR1 ENHRY and CDR2 SYGVKD. V shed 3 bases and J 1 base; nucleotides not matched to a gene: 5. This CDR3 has 16 residues. Here the CDR3 reads CAISEGGQESNQPQHF. The CDR3 nucleotides are TGTGCCATCAGTGAAGGGGGACAGGAAAGCAATCAGCCCCAGCATTTT.

In its sample, this clone was seen a few times. The rearrangement uses TRBV19 and TRBJ1-4; D remains unclear. V lost 3 bases to trimming and J lost 8 bases, with 19 bases between them. Germline V gene lookup returns CDR1 LNHDA and CDR2 SQIVND (reference sequence). The CDR3 is made up of 16 amino acids. CDR3 DNA sequence: TGTGCCAGTAGTATTAATGTAGAAGGAGCGAGAGAAAAACTGTTTTTT. Translating gives CASSINVEGAREKLFF.

V is TRBV11-3 and J is TRBJ2-5, with D hard to call. Trimming pared 2 bases from V and 5 bases from J, leaving 9 bases between. The CDR3 length is 13 residues. The germline gives CDR1 SGHNT, CDR2 YENEEA. In DNA form, the CDR3 reads TGTGCCAGCAGCTTACGAAAGGGTGAGACCCAGTACTTC. It is translated as CASSLRKGETQYF.

This sequence joins TRBV27 and TRBJ2-2, with 12 bases matching TRBD2. V was pared by 4 bases and J by 6 bases, with 12 bases of the junction left unmatched. Germline V gene sequence: CDR1 MNHEY, CDR2 SMNVEV (reference sequence). This CDR3 has 18 residues. The CDR3 bases are TGTGCCAGCAGTTCCAAGACAACTAGCGGGGGGCCGTCCGGGGAGCTGTTTTTT. The encoded protein is CASSSKTTSGGPSGELFF.

The J gene is TRBJ2-3, the V gene TRBV27; 8 nucleotides align to TRBD1. The germline CDR1 and CDR2 sequences are MNHEY and SMNVEV (reference sequence). After removal of 5 bases from V and 9 bases from J, the junction contained 19 bases not matched to a gene. CDR3 length: 17 residues. For the CDR3, the DNA is TGTGCCAGCAGTCTTTCTGTTGGTACAGGGGGGCCGAGGACGCAGTATTTT. Encoded protein: CASSLSVGTGGPRTQYF.

J is TRBJ1-5 and V is TRBV19; TRBD1 might be the D (5 bases). Germline V gives CDR1 LNHDA, CDR2 SQIVND (reference sequence). The CDR3 extends over 15 amino acids. V was shortened by 5 bases and J by 3 bases, with 14 bases between the two germline ends. The CDR3 DNA sequence: TGTGCCAGTAGTCCGAGAGACAGTTACAATCAGCCCCAGCATTTT. Translated: CASSPRDSYNQPQHF. The entire variable domain, with the rest obtained from reference TRBV19 and TRBJ1-5, is as follows: DGGITQSPKYLFRKEGQNVTLSCEQNLNHDAMYWYRQDPGQGLRLIYYSQIVNDFQKGDIAEGYSVSREKKESFPLTVTSAQKNPTAFYLCASSPRDSYNQPQHFGDGTRLSIL.

This clone was seen more than once but under ten times. V gene TRBV7-9 combines with J gene TRBJ2-5; D could derive from TRBD1 or TRBD2 (5 bases each). CDR1 SEHNR and CDR2 FQNEAQ come from the germline V gene (reference sequence). V gave up 1 base and J gave up 4 bases, with 13 bases separating them. CDR3 length equals 15 residues. The CDR3 DNA reads TGTGCCAGCAGCTTAGGAGCCGCAGGGAGAGAGACCCAGTACTTC. Its protein product is CASSLGAAGRETQYF.

The chain carries TRBV5-4 and TRBJ2-5; no clear D gene. This CDR3 comprises 14 residues. Trimming shortened V by 0 bases and J by 1 base, and 7 bases separated the two germline ends. Looked up from germline, CDR1 is SGHNT and CDR2 is YYREEE (reference sequence). For the CDR3, the DNA is TGTGCCAGCAGCTTGGTACAGTCCCAAGAGACCCAGTACTTC. This gives the protein CASSLVQSQETQYF.

This chain's CDR3 is CASSYSSPDNQPQHF. The DNA for the CDR3 is TGTGCCAGCAGTTACTCGAGCCCTGATAATCAGCCCCAGCATTTT. This chain connects TRBV6-5 to TRBJ1-5; D unresolved. From germline, CDR1 is MNHEY and CDR2 SVGAGI. V lost 0 bases, J lost 4 bases, and 10 bases lay in between. The CDR3 is made up of 15 amino acids.

This chain uses TRBV9 with TRBJ1-4; a possible D gene is TRBD1 (5 bases). Trimming removed 0 bases at V and 7 bases at J, with 13 bases between. Germline-derived CDR1 and CDR2 are SGDLS and YYNGEE. The CDR3 has 15 amino acids. CDR3 sequence (DNA): TGTGCCAGCAGCGTAGATTCGGGGGGGAGTGAAAAACTGTTTTTT. This codes for CASSVDSGGSEKLFF.